This T cell receptor beta chain comes out of a study of cytotoxic CD8 clonotypes in ibrutinib-treated CLL. V lost 5 bases to trimming and J lost 2 bases; unmatched junction nucleotides: 7. CDR1 and CDR2 from the germline V gene are SQVTM and ANQGSEA. The CDR3 length is 14 residues. The protocol was immunoSEQ multiplex PCR, while the TCRdb copy is restricted to in-frame clones and leaves out a portion. The repertoire has about 300,000 clones, 70% to 80% of them found once; the top ten carry roughly 5.7%. Sequenced here: PBMCs, sampled at disease progression, from a patient treated with ibrutinib. The receptor's source is a human donor with chronic lymphocytic leukemia. The V gene is TRBV29-1, the J gene TRBJ1-2; 8 positions match TRBD1. The CDR3, as DNA: TGCAGCGTTTATTCGACAGGGGTCAACTATGGCTACACCTTC. Its translation is CSVYSTGVNYGYTF.